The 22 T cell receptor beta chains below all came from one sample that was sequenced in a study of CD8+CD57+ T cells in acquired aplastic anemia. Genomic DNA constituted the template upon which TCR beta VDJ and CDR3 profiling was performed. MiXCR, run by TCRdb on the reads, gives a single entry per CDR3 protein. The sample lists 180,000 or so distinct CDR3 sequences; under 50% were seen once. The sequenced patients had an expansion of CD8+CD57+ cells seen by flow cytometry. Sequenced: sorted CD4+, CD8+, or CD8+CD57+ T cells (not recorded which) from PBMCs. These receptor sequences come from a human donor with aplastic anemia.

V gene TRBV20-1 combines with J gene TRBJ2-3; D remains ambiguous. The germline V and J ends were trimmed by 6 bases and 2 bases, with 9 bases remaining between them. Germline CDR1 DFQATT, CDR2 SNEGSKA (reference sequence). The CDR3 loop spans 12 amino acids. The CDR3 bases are TGCAGTGCAACCCCCTCCACAGATACGCAGTATTTT. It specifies CSATPSTDTQYF.

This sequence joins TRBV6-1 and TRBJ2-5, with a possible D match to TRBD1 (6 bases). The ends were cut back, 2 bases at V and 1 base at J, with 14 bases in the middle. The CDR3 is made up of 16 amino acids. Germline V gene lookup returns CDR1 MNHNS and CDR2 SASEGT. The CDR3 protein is CASSEYSRGSQETQYF. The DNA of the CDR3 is TGTGCCAGCAGTGAATATTCCAGGGGAAGCCAAGAGACCCAGTACTTC.

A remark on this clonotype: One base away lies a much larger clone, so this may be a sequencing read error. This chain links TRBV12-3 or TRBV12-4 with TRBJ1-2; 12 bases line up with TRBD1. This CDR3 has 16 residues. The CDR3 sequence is CTSSPSGTGGYYGYTF. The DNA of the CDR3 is TGTACCAGCAGCCCCTCCGGGACAGGGGGCTACTATGGCTACACCTTC.

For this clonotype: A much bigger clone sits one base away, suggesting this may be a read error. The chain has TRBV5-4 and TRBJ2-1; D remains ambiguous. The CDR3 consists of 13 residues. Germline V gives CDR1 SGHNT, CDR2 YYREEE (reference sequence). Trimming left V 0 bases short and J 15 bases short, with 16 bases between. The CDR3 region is CASSLAEDVRRFF. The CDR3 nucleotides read TGTGCCAGCAGCTTGGCCGAGGACGTGAGGCGGTTCTTC. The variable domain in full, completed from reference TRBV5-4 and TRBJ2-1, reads ETGVTQSPTHLIKTRGQQVTLRCSSQSGHNTVSWYQQALGQGPQFIFQYYREEENGRGNFPPRFSGLQFPNYSSELNVNALELDDSALYLCASSLAEDVRRFFGPGTRLTVL.

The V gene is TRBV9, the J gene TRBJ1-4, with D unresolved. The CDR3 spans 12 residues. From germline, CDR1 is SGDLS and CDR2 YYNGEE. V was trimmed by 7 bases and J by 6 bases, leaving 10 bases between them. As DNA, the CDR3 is TGTGCCAGCTGCGGCGTCGATGAAAAACTGTTTTTT. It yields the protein CASCGVDEKLFF.

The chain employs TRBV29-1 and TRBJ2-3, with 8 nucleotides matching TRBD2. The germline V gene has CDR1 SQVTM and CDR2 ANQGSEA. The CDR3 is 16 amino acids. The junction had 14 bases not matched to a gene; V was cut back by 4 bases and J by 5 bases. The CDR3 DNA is TGCAGCGTTGCCCCTCTAATAGCGGGGAAAGGAGATACGCAGTATTTT. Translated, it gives CSVAPLIAGKGDTQYF.

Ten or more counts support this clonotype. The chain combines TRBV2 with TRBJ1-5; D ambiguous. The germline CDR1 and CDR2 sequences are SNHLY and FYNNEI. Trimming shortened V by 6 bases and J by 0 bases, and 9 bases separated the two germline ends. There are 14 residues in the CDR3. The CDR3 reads CASSISVSNQPQHF. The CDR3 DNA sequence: TGTGCCAGCAGCATATCTGTTAGCAATCAGCCCCAGCATTTT.

The CDR3 DNA reads as TGTGCCAGCAGTTCCGCGACAGACAATTCACCCCTCCACTTT. Its protein is CASSSATDNSPLHF. V gene TRBV2 combines with J gene TRBJ1-6; the D gene is possibly TRBD1 (5 bases). The CDR3 runs to 14 residues. Germline V lookup: CDR1 SNHLY, CDR2 FYNNEI. V lost 5 bases to trimming and J lost 7 bases, with 12 bases between them. Full variable domain (missing parts from reference TRBV2 and TRBJ1-6): EPEVTQTPSHQVTQMGQEVILRCVPISNHLYFYWYRQILGQKVEFLVSFYNNEISEKSEIFDDQFSVERPDGSNFTLKIRSTKLEDSAMYFCASSSATDNSPLHFGNGTRLTVT.

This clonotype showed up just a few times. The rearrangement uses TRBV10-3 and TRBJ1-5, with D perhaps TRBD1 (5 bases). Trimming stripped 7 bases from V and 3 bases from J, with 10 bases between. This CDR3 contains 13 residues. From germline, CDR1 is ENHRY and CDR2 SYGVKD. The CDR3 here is CAITGGDNQPQHF. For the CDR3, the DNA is TGTGCCATCACCGGAGGGGACAATCAGCCCCAGCATTTT.

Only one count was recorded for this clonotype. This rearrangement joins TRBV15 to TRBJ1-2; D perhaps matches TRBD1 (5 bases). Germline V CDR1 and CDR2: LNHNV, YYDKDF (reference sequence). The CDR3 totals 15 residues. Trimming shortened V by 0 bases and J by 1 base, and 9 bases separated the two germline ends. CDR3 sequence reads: CATSREGGSNYGYTF. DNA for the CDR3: TGTGCCACCAGCAGAGAGGGGGGTAGTAACTATGGCTACACCTTC.

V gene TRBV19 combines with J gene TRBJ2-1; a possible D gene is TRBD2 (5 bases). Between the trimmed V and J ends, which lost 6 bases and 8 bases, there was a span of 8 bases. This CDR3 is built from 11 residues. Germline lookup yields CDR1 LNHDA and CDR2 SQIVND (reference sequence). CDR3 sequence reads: CASRRADEQFF. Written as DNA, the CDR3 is TGTGCCAGTAGGAGGGCTGATGAGCAGTTCTTC. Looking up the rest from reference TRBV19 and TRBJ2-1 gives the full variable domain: DGGITQSPKYLFRKEGQNVTLSCEQNLNHDAMYWYRQDPGQGLRLIYYSQIVNDFQKGDIAEGYSVSREKKESFPLTVTSAQKNPTAFYLCASRRADEQFFGPGTRLTVL.

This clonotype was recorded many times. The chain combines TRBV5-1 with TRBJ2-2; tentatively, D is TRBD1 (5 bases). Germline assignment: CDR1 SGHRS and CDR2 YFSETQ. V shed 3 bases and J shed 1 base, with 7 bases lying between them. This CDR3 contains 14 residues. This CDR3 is CASSSDRNTGELFF. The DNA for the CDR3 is TGCGCCAGCAGCTCAGACAGGAACACCGGGGAGCTGTTTTTT.

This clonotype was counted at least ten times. The CDR3 DNA sequence: TGTGCCAGCAGTTACCGAACCCTAGACAGGGGAAATCAGCCCCAGCATTTT. It is translated as CASSYRTLDRGNQPQHF. The chain links TRBV6-5 to TRBJ1-5, with 8 bases fitting TRBD1. The germline V gene has CDR1 MNHEY and CDR2 SVGAGI. The V and J ends lost 2 bases and 4 bases, in that order; junction bases with no gene match: 10. The CDR3 totals 17 residues.

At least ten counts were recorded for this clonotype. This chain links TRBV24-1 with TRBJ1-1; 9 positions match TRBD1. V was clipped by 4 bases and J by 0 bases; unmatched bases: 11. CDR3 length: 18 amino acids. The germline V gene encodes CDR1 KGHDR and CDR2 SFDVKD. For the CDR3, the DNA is TGTGCCACCAGTGACGACCCGGGACAGGGCCTCTTGAACACTGAAGCTTTCTTT. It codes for CATSDDPGQGLLNTEAFF.

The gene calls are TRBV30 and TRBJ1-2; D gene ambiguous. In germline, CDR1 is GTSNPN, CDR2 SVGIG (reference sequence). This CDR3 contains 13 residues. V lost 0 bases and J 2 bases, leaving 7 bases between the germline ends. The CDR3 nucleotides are TGTGCCTGGAGTGTAACCCGCAACTATGGCTACACCTTC. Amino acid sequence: CAWSVTRNYGYTF.

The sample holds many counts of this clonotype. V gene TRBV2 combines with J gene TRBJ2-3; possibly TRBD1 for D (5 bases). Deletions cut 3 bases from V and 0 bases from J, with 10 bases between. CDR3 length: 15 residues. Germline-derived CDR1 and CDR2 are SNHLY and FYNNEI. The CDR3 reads CASSDRVGSTDTQYF. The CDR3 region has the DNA TGTGCCAGCAGTGACAGGGTAGGGAGCACAGATACGCAGTATTTT.

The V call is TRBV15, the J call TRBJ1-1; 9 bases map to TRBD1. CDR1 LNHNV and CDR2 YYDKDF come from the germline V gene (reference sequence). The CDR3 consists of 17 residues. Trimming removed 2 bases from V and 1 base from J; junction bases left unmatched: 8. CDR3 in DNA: TGTGCCACCAGCAGACCATTTCCGGGACAGGGGAACACTGAAGCTTTCTTT. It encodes CATSRPFPGQGNTEAFF.

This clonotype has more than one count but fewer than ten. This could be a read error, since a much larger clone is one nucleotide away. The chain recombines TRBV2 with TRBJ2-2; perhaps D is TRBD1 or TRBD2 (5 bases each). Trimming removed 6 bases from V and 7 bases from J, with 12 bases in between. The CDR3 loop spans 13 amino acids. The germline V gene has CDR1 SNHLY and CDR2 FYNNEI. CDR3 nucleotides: TGTGCCAGCAGGGGGGAGCGAATCGGGGAGCTGTTTTTT. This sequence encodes CASRGERIGELFF.

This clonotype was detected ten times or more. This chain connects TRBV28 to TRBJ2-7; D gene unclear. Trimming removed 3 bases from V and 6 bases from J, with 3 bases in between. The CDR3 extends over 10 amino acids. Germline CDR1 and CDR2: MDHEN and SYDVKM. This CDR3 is CASSFGEQYF. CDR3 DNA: TGTGCCAGCAGTTTCGGCGAGCAGTACTTC.

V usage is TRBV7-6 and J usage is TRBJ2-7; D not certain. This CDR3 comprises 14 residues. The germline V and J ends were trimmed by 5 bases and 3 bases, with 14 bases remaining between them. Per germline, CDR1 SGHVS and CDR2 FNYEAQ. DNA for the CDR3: TGTGCCAGCAGCCAAGGCGGCGCTCACTACGAGCAGTACTTC. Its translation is CASSQGGAHYEQYF. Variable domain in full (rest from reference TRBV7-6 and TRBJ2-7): GAGVSQSPRYKVTKRGQDVALRCDPISGHVSLYWYRQALGQGPEFLTYFNYEAQQDKSGLPNDRFSAERPEGSISTLTIQRTEQRDSAMYRCASSQGGAHYEQYFGPGTRLTVT.

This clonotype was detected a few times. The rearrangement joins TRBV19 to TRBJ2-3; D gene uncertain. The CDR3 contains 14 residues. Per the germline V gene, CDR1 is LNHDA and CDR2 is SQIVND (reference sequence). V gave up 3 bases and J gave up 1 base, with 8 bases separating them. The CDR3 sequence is CASSMDRGTDTQYF. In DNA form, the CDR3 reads TGTGCCAGTAGTATGGATCGGGGCACAGATACGCAGTATTTT.

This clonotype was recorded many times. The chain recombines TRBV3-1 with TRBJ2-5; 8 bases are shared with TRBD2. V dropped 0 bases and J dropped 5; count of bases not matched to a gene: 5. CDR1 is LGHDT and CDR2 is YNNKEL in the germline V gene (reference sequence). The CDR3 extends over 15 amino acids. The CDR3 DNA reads TGTGCCAGCAGCCAAGACGGACTAGCTGGGGAGACCCAGTACTTC. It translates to CASSQDGLAGETQYF.